This T cell receptor (beta chain) appears in the sequencing data of a study of blood T cell repertoires in COVID-19. Overall study context: The analysed material was cDNA or gDNA that came from T cells, B-cell-depleted T cells, or PBMCs.

Original methodology: Nucleated cell number was recorded as an estimate derived from reference gene primer amplification. Assay used: immunoSEQ multiplex PCR; TCRdb lists only in-frame clones, some missing. V and J calls and clone size are given by that table; D and trimming were obtained from the DNA. The sample records about 220,000 clones, roughly four fifths being singletons. Sequenced material: peripheral blood. The TCR originated in a woman in her 30s who had recovered from COVID-19.

The CDR3: CASSPLFRGRTNEKLFF. Here the CDR3 DNA reads TGTGCCAGCAGCCCTCTTTTCAGGGGCAGAACTAATGAAAAACTGTTTTTT. The chain combines TRBV28 with TRBJ1-4; possible D gene TRBD1, 6 bases. Between the trimmed V and J ends, which lost 6 bases and 1 base, there was a span of 18 bases. The CDR3 runs 17 residues. CDR1 MDHEN and CDR2 SYDVKM come from the germline V gene.